These 28 T cell receptor beta chains were all obtained from the same sample, sequenced in a study of T cells after posttransplantation cyclophosphamide. A marrow graft followed busulfan-fludarabine conditioning, with cyclophosphamide on days +3 and +4. Method: immunoSEQ multiplex PCR; TCRdb's copy keeps in-frame clones and lacks some. This sample carries around 24,000 clones, none of them present only once. This sample comprised PBMCs, obtained after allogeneic stem cell transplant with posttransplant cyclophosphamide. All receptors derive from a young adult male patient who received an allogeneic stem cell transplant from a related donor, was CMV-positive, and had no GVHD. Some T cells may possibly be graft donor cells.

In its sample, this clone was seen many times. This rearrangement joins TRBV14 to TRBJ2-1, with 11 bases matching TRBD2. CDR3 length: 16 amino acids. Trimming at V came to 3 bases and at J to 4 bases, leaving 5 bases not matched to a gene. Per germline, CDR1 SGHDN and CDR2 FVKESK. CDR3 protein: CASSQDLAGGYNEQFF. CDR3 coding DNA: TGTGCCAGCAGCCAGGATTTAGCGGGAGGGTACAATGAGCAGTTCTTC.

This clone was observed many times. The rearrangement joins TRBV5-1 to TRBJ2-5; D gene ambiguous. CDR1 is SGHRS and CDR2 is YFSETQ in the germline V gene. CDR3 length: 14 residues. V lost 6 bases to trimming and J lost 2 bases, with 14 bases between them. The CDR3 DNA sequence: TGCGCCAGCACCCCGTCACATACACAAGAGACCCAGTACTTC. Translation gives CASTPSHTQETQYF.

The sample holds many counts of this clone. The V and J genes are TRBV19 and TRBJ1-2; no reliable D call. The CDR3 covers 13 residues. The germline V gene has CDR1 LNHDA and CDR2 SQIVND (reference sequence). V was trimmed by 7 bases and J by 2 bases, leaving 11 bases between them. The CDR3 here is CASKEQTNYGYTF. CDR3 nucleotide sequence: TGTGCCAGTAAGGAACAGACGAACTATGGCTACACCTTC.

This clone was counted many times. The chain uses TRBV5-4 and TRBJ2-5; tentatively, D is TRBD1 (6 bases). The CDR3 has 15 amino acids. V dropped 2 bases and J dropped 2 bases, with 13 bases sitting between them. Germline V gene lookup returns CDR1 SGHNT and CDR2 YYREEE (reference sequence). The CDR3: CASSFKDSVQETQYF. The CDR3, as DNA: TGTGCCAGCAGCTTTAAGGACAGCGTTCAAGAGACCCAGTACTTC.

In its sample, this clone was seen many times. The chain combines TRBV10-3 with TRBJ1-2; D is perhaps TRBD1 (5 bases). V was cut by 10 bases and J by 6 bases, with 24 bases left in between. The CDR3 covers 15 residues. Germline V lookup: CDR1 ENHRY, CDR2 SYGVKD. In nucleotides, the CDR3 is TGTGCCAGCCACACCCCAGCGGGACTGGGGGATGGCTACACCTTC. Translation: CASHTPAGLGDGYTF.

The table lists this clone with many counts. The J gene is TRBJ1-5, the V gene TRBV28; 7 nucleotides agree with TRBD1. V gave up 6 bases and J gave up 6 bases; unmatched junction bases: 5. There are 13 residues in the CDR3. Germline assignment: CDR1 MDHEN and CDR2 SYDVKM. The CDR3 DNA reads as TGTGCCAGCAGCCAAACAGGGGTTCAGCCCCAGCATTTT. As protein: CASSQTGVQPQHF.

This clone was seen more than once but under ten times. The genes are TRBV27 and TRBJ1-6, with 12 nucleotides matching TRBD1. This CDR3 is 16 amino acids long. Trimming cost V 4 bases and J 8 bases; bases outside gene matches: 6. In germline, CDR1 is MNHEY, CDR2 SMNVEV (reference sequence). CDR3 sequence: CASSSGTGGVYSPLHF. DNA of the CDR3: TGTGCCAGCAGTTCGGGGACAGGGGGCGTCTATTCACCCCTCCACTTT.

There are a few counts of this clone. The chain carries TRBV27 and TRBJ2-5; tentatively, D is TRBD2 (6 bases). The J call is doubtful: the DNA matches TRBJ2-7 better. The CDR3 extends over 14 amino acids. Germline-derived CDR1 and CDR2 are MNHEY and SMNVEV (reference sequence). The CDR3 region has the DNA TGTGCCAGCAATCCGACCGGGGGAATATACGAGCAGTACTTC. Translating it yields CASNPTGGIYEQYF.

This clone was recorded at least ten times. The genes are TRBV5-6 and TRBJ1-1; possible D gene TRBD1, 6 bases. V was cut by 3 bases and J by 0 bases, with 12 bases left in between. The length of the CDR3 is 15 residues. The germline V gene encodes CDR1 SGHDT and CDR2 YYEEEE. The CDR3 DNA is TGTGCCAGCAGCTCCGGACAGTTAATGAACACTGAAGCTTTCTTT. Protein: CASSSGQLMNTEAFF.

This clone came up many times. The V and J genes are TRBV18 and TRBJ1-4, with a weak D call TRBD1 (5 bases). Germline CDR1 is KGHSH and CDR2 is LQKENI. This CDR3 spans 13 amino acids. Trimming shortened V by 1 base and J by 7 bases, and 7 bases separated the two germline ends. The CDR3: CASSPRRVEKLFF. CDR3 sequence (DNA): TGTGCCAGCTCACCACGCAGGGTTGAAAAACTGTTTTTT. The variable domain in full, completed from reference TRBV18 and TRBJ1-4, reads NAGVMQNPRHLVRRRGQEARLRCSPMKGHSHVYWYRQLPEEGLKFMVYLQKENIIDESGMPKERFSAEFPKEGPSILRIQQVVRGDSAAYFCASSPRRVEKLFFGSGTQLSVL.

This clone occurred many times. V and J are TRBV10-3 and TRBJ1-4; 9 bases match TRBD1. CDR1 is ENHRY, CDR2 SYGVKD, per germline. The V segment lost 10 bases and the J segment 5 bases; nucleotides outside the gene matches: 8. This CDR3 is built from 14 residues. This CDR3 is CATGAGTGNEKLFF. CDR3 nucleotide sequence: TGTGCCACGGGGGCCGGGACAGGGAATGAAAAACTGTTTTTT.

This clone has at least ten counts. The chain joins TRBV5-4 to TRBJ1-2, with a weak D call TRBD1 (6 bases). The CDR3 is 16 amino acids. Germline CDR1 and CDR2: SGHNT and YYREEE (reference sequence). The V end lost 1 base, the J end lost 1 base, and 14 bases lay between the germline ends. CDR3 DNA: TGTGCCAGCAGCTTGCGGGGGGCACAACTTAACTATGGCTACACCTTC. It encodes CASSLRGAQLNYGYTF. Filled out from reference TRBV5-4 and TRBJ1-2, the complete variable domain reads ETGVTQSPTHLIKTRGQQVTLRCSSQSGHNTVSWYQQALGQGPQFIFQYYREEENGRGNFPPRFSGLQFPNYSSELNVNALELDDSALYLCASSLRGAQLNYGYTFGSGTRLTVV.

This clone has a count of ten or more. The chain combines TRBV15 with TRBJ1-1, with D possibly matching TRBD1 (6 bases). The CDR3 contains 14 residues. The V end was cut by 2 bases, the J end by 5 bases, with 12 bases between. Germline CDR1 is LNHNV and CDR2 is YYDKDF (reference sequence). The CDR3 protein is CATSRKPRGTEAFF. The CDR3 nucleotides read TGTGCCACCAGCAGAAAGCCCAGGGGAACTGAAGCTTTCTTT.

This clone was seen repeatedly, ten times or more. J is TRBJ2-2 and V is TRBV11-2; tentatively, D is TRBD1 (6 bases). V was trimmed by 5 bases and J by 4 bases, leaving 11 bases between them. The CDR3 covers 14 residues. Germline CDR1 and CDR2: SGHAT and FQNNGV. The CDR3 loop reads CASSPRGPTGELFF. DNA for the CDR3: TGTGCCAGCAGCCCCAGGGGACCCACCGGGGAGCTGTTTTTT.

In this sample, this clone turned up many times. The rearrangement joins TRBV28 to TRBJ1-1; D ambiguous. The CDR3 totals 13 residues. V lost 7 bases to trimming and J lost 2 bases, with 11 bases between them. Germline-derived CDR1 and CDR2 are MDHEN and SYDVKM. CDR3 in amino acids: CASNKGGNTEAFF. The CDR3 DNA follows: TGTGCCAGCAATAAGGGAGGAAACACTGAAGCTTTCTTT. Supplemented by reference TRBV28 and TRBJ1-1, the full variable domain reads DVKVTQSSRYLVKRTGEKVFLECVQDMDHENMFWYRQDPGLGLRLIYFSYDVKMKEKGDIPEGYSVSREKKERFSLILESASTNQTSMYLCASNKGGNTEAFFGQGTRLTVV.

This clone showed up many times. V usage is TRBV11-2 and J usage is TRBJ2-7, with 9 nucleotides matching TRBD1. V gave up 2 bases and J gave up 2 bases; unmatched junction bases: 7. Germline CDR1 reads SGHAT; CDR2 reads FQNNGV. This CDR3 region has 16 residues. CDR3 sequence: CASSLPADRGPYEQYF. The CDR3 DNA follows: TGTGCCAGCAGCTTACCCGCGGACAGGGGTCCCTACGAGCAGTACTTC.

Many counts were recorded for this clone. J is TRBJ2-4 and V is TRBV7-8, with D maybe TRBD2 (5 bases). Germline V gene lookup returns CDR1 SGHVS and CDR2 FQNEAQ. This CDR3 has 13 residues. V dropped 5 bases and J dropped 9 bases, with 14 bases sitting between them. This CDR3 reads CASSTSSTGIQYF. The DNA of the CDR3 is TGTGCCAGCAGCACGTCTAGCACGGGCATTCAGTACTTC.

This clone has ten or more counts. The chain couples TRBV28 to TRBJ2-3; D may be TRBD2 (5 bases). V shed 11 bases and J shed 0 bases, with 21 bases lying between them. The CDR3 totals 16 residues. The germline V gene has CDR1 MDHEN and CDR2 SYDVKM. CDR3: CARRGSEGSSTDTQYF. The CDR3 DNA sequence: TGTGCCCGACGCGGTAGCGAAGGCTCTAGCACAGATACGCAGTATTTT.

This clone showed up many times. At the DNA level, this CDR3 is encoded by other sequences in the same sample as well. The chain links TRBV9 to TRBJ2-3; tentative D call: TRBD1 (5 bases). V shed 1 base and J shed 4 bases, with 7 bases lying between them. Germline CDR1 is SGDLS and CDR2 is YYNGEE. This CDR3 has 13 residues. The CDR3 sequence: CASSVQGPDTQYF. The CDR3 bases are TGTGCCAGCAGCGTACAGGGTCCAGATACGCAGTATTTT.

This clone was recorded at least ten times. The CDR3 nucleotides are TGCGCCAGCAGCCAAGATCCCAGGGATTCCTCCTACGAGCAGTACTTC. Translating it yields CASSQDPRDSSYEQYF. V and J are TRBV4-1 and TRBJ2-7; TRBD1 is a possible D gene (5 bases). The CDR3 runs to 16 residues. Germline V gene data show CDR1 as MGHRA and CDR2 as YSYEKL. The V gene lost 0 bases and the J gene lost 0 bases, with 12 bases spanning the gap.

This clone was counted many times. J is TRBJ2-2 and V is TRBV27, with D possibly being TRBD1 (5 bases). CDR1 is MNHEY, CDR2 SMNVEV, per germline (reference sequence). The germline V and J ends were trimmed by 0 bases and 4 bases, with 9 bases remaining between them. The CDR3 spans 15 residues. The chain's CDR3 is CASSLSPRGTGELFF. CDR3 coding DNA: TGTGCCAGCAGTTTATCGCCTAGGGGCACCGGGGAGCTGTTTTTT.

This clone was seen repeatedly, ten times or more. The rearrangement links TRBV5-4 to TRBJ2-3; TRBD1 might be the D (5 bases). The ends were cut back, 6 bases at V and 2 bases at J, with 19 bases in the middle. The CDR3 runs to 16 residues. Germline assignment: CDR1 SGHNT and CDR2 YYREEE (reference sequence). The CDR3 protein is CASTTLQVPPTDTQYF. The CDR3 DNA reads as TGTGCCAGCACCACCCTACAGGTTCCCCCCACAGATACGCAGTATTTT.

This clone was seen at least ten times. This chain uses TRBV5-1 with TRBJ2-7, with 7 bases lining up with TRBD2. The CDR3 loop spans 17 amino acids. The germline V gene encodes CDR1 SGHRS and CDR2 YFSETQ. The ends lost 0 bases at V and 0 bases at J; junction bases unmatched: 9. CDR3 amino acids: CASSLEGSGAPSYEQYF. DNA for the CDR3: TGCGCCAGCAGCTTGGAGGGGAGCGGGGCACCCTCCTACGAGCAGTACTTC.

This rearrangement joins TRBV27 to TRBJ2-3; TRBD2 agrees at 11 bases. CDR3 length: 17 amino acids. The germline V gene encodes CDR1 MNHEY and CDR2 SMNVEV (reference sequence). V dropped 3 bases and J dropped 0; count of bases not matched to a gene: 5. The CDR3 sequence is CASSFQLAGGSTDTQYF. CDR3 in DNA: TGTGCCAGCAGTTTTCAATTAGCGGGGGGGAGCACAGATACGCAGTATTTT.

This clone showed up many times. This chain joins TRBV19 and TRBJ1-1; 10 positions agree with TRBD1. Germline-derived CDR1 and CDR2 are LNHDA and SQIVND (reference sequence). The CDR3 totals 17 residues. Trimming cost V 1 base and J 1 base; bases outside gene matches: 6. The CDR3 DNA reads as TGTGCCAGTAGTATAGCCCGGGACAGGGGTAAGAACACTGAAGCTTTCTTT. It specifies CASSIARDRGKNTEAFF. Drawing the rest from reference TRBV19 and TRBJ1-1, the complete variable domain is DGGITQSPKYLFRKEGQNVTLSCEQNLNHDAMYWYRQDPGQGLRLIYYSQIVNDFQKGDIAEGYSVSREKKESFPLTVTSAQKNPTAFYLCASSIARDRGKNTEAFFGQGTRLTVV.

This clone has a count of ten or more. The rearrangement joins TRBV28 to TRBJ1-2; 9 bases align to TRBD1. Losses at the gene ends were 3 bases for V and 6 bases for J; bases not matched to a gene: 5. CDR1 and CDR2 (germline): MDHEN, SYDVKM. The CDR3 has 14 amino acids. The CDR3 reads CASSFRTGEDGYTF. The CDR3 nucleotides read TGTGCCAGCAGTTTCCGGACAGGGGAGGATGGCTACACCTTC.

This clone was seen many times. This sequence joins TRBV30 and TRBJ2-2; D may be TRBD2 (6 bases). The V and J ends lost 4 bases and 5 bases respectively, with 17 bases between them. Germline lookup yields CDR1 GTSNPN and CDR2 SVGIG (reference sequence). This CDR3 contains 15 residues. CDR3 in amino acids: CAWTRDSTGTGELFF. Here the CDR3 DNA reads TGTGCCTGGACCCGGGACTCCACGGGGACCGGGGAGCTGTTTTTT.

This clone was found many times. The CDR3 protein is CASGGTSGGAQYF. The DNA for the CDR3 is TGTGCCAGCGGGGGGACTAGCGGGGGGGCCCAGTACTTC. The rearrangement uses TRBV6-5 and TRBJ2-5, with 16 bases aligning to TRBD2. This CDR3 contains 13 residues. Germline V lookup: CDR1 MNHEY, CDR2 SVGAGI. The V and J ends lost 8 bases and 9 bases, in that order; junction bases with no gene match: 3.